The following is a TCR beta chain sequence with its context. Its recognized antigen is unknown. There are no base qualities to consult, and no much larger clone falls within one base. To prepare the library, the immunoSEQ multiplex PCR assay was applied. The clones in this table, taken by TCRdb from immuneACCESS, are in-frame only. Not every clone is retained; where verified, under half of the shortfall comes from an unresolved V gene, and the cause of the rest is unknown. This sample has about 69,000 clones in its table, and about 80% of those were observed once. Of the sample, 2.5% to 3% falls within the top ten clones. The data belong to a study of control samples from healthy donors and cancer patients (dated by TCRdb to 2020 to 2022). The CDR3 numbers 14 residues from cysteine through phenylalanine. The DNA shown is the 42-base CDR3, in frame from base 1. V gives up 4 bases and J gives up 0 bases, and the segment between their germline ends measures 9 bases. CDR1 and CDR2 are read off the germline V gene (reference sequence) as LGHDT and YNNKEL.

The source is a woman aged 45-65 years with lung cancer. The chain employs TRBV3-1 (or the pseudogene TRBV3-2) and TRBJ2-5; the D gene remains uncertain. Sample: PBMCs. The sequenced DNA is TGTGCCAGCAGCCCCGGACGGGACCAAGAGACCCAGTACTTC. It encodes CASSPGRDQETQYF.